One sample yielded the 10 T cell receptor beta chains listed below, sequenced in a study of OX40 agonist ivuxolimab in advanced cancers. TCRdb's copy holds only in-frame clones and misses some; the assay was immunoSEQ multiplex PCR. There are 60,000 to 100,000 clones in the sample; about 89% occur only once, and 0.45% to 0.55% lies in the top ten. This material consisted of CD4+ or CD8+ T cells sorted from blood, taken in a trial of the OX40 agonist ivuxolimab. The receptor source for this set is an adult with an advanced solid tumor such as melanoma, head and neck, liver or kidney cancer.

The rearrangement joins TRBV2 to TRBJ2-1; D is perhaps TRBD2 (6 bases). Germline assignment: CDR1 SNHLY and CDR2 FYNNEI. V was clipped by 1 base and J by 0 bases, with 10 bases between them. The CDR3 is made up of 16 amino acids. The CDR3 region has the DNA TGTGCCAGCAGTGAAGTGGGGGGAAGCTCCTACAATGAGCAGTTCTTC. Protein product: CASSEVGGSSYNEQFF.

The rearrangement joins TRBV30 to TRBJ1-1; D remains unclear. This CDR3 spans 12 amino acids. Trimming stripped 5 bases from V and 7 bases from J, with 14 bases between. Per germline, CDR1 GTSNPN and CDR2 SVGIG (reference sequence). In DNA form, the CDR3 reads TGTGCCTGGGAGGTGTCCAACGGTGAAGCTTTCTTT. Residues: CAWEVSNGEAFF.

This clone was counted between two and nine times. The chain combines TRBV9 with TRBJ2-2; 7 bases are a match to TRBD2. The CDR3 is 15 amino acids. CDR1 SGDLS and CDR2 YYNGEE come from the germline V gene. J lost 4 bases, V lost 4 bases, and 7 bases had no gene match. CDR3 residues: CASSPQGGSTGELFF. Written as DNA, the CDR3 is TGTGCCAGCAGCCCCCAGGGAGGGAGCACCGGGGAGCTGTTTTTT.

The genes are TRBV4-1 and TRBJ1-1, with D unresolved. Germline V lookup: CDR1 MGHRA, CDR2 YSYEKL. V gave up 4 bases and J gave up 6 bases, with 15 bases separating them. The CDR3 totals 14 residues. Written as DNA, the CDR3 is TGCGCCAGCAGCCCCCAAGGGAGTGAGGCTGAAGCTTTCTTT. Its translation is CASSPQGSEAEAFF.

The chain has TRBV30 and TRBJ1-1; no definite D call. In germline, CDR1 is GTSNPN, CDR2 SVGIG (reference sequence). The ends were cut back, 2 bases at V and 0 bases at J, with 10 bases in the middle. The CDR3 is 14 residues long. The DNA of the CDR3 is TGTGCCTGGAGTCCACCTTTAATGAACACTGAAGCTTTCTTT. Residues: CAWSPPLMNTEAFF. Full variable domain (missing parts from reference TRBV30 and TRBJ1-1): SQTIHQWPATLVQPVGSPLSLECTVEGTSNPNLYWYRQAAGRGLQLLFYSVGIGQISSEVPQNLSASRPQDRQFILSSKKLLLSDSGFYLCAWSPPLMNTEAFFGQGTRLTVV.

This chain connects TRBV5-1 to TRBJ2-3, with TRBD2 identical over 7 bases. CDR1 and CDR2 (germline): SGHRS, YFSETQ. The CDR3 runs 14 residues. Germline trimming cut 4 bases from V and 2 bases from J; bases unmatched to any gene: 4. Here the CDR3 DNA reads TGCGCCAGCAGCGAGGGACTAAACACAGATACGCAGTATTTT. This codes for CASSEGLNTDTQYF.

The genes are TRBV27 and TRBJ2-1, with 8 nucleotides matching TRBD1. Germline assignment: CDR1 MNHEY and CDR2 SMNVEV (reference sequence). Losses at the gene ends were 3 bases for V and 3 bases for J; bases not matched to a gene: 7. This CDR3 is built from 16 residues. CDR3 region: CASSLGTGHLYNEQFF. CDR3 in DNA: TGTGCCAGCAGTTTGGGGACAGGCCACCTCTACAATGAGCAGTTCTTC.

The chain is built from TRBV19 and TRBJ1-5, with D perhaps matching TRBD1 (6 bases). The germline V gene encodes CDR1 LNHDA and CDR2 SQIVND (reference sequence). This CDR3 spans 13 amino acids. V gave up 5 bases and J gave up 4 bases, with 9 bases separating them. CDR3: CASSQTGNQPQHF. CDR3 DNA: TGTGCCAGTAGTCAAACAGGGAATCAGCCCCAGCATTTT.

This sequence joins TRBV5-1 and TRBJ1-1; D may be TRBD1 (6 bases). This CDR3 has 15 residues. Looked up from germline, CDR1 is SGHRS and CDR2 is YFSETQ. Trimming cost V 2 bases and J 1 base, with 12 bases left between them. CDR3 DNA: TGCGCCAGCAGCTTCTCGCAGGGGCAGAACACTGAAGCTTTCTTT. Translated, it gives CASSFSQGQNTEAFF.

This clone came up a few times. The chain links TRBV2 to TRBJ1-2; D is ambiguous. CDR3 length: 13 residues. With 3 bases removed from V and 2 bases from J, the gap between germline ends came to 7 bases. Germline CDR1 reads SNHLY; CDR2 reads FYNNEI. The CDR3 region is CASSEVRNYGYTF. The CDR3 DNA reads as TGTGCCAGCAGTGAGGTTCGGAACTATGGCTACACCTTC.